This TCR beta chain was sequenced for a study of blood T cell repertoires in COVID-19. This CDR3 has 18 amino acids. Germline assignment: CDR1 SGHTA and CDR2 FQGNSA. V was pared by 5 bases and J by 4 bases, with 18 bases of the junction left unmatched. TCRdb keeps only in-frame clones here, not all; method: immunoSEQ multiplex PCR. The sample holds some 150,000 clones, over 80% seen once. The source of this sequence is a woman aged 40 to 49 with active or convalescent COVID-19. This chain links TRBV7-2 with TRBJ2-7, with 9 bases fitting TRBD2. The source material was peripheral blood. The CDR3 bases are TGTGCCAGCAGCCCCGGGAGAGCGGGAGGAGTATATGTTTACGAGCAGTACTTC. As protein: CASSPGRAGGVYVYEQYF.